One and the same sample provided the 21 T cell receptor beta chains below, sequenced in a study of long-term antiretroviral therapy in people with HIV. Run at survey level, the immunoSEQ assay was version v3.0. Sequencing used immunoSEQ multiplex PCR; TCRdb keeps in-frame clones, though not all of them. The data show approximately 20,000 clones, approximately 86% seen once. The specimen comprised unsorted PBMCs, sampled roughly 4 years after starting antiretroviral therapy. Receptors originate from a man aged 18 to 30 with HIV.

The V gene is TRBV29-1, the J gene TRBJ2-7, with a tentative D call TRBD1 (5 bases). Looked up from germline, CDR1 is SQVTM and CDR2 is ANQGSEA. V shed 6 bases and J shed 3 bases, with 9 bases lying between them. The CDR3 length is 11 residues. The CDR3 loop is CSVADSYEQYV. Written as DNA, the CDR3 is TGCAGCGTAGCCGACAGCTACGAGCAGTACGTC.

The chain is built from TRBV2 and TRBJ2-7; tentatively, D is TRBD1 (6 bases). CDR3 length: 17 residues. The germline CDR1 and CDR2 sequences are SNHLY and FYNNEI. The V end lost 4 bases, the J end lost 2 bases, and 21 bases lay between the germline ends. This chain's CDR3 is CASSGSTGSRAPYEQYV. The CDR3, as DNA: TGTGCCAGCAGTGGTTCGACAGGATCGAGGGCCCCCTACGAGCAGTACGTC.

The V and J genes are TRBV6-5 and TRBJ1-2; 7 bases fit TRBD1. Germline V gene data show CDR1 as MNHEY and CDR2 as SVGAGI. This CDR3 region has 14 residues. J was trimmed by 5 bases and V by 6 bases; bases with no gene match: 9. Written as DNA, the CDR3 is TGTGCCAGCAGACGGACAGGCAAGGGGTATGGCTACACCTTC. Encoded protein: CASRRTGKGYGYTF.

The chain uses TRBV6-6 and TRBJ2-2; 10 nucleotides match TRBD1. V trimming: 4 bases; J trimming: 1 base; junction bases outside the gene matches: 3. CDR1 is MNHNY and CDR2 is SVGAGI in the germline V gene (reference sequence). The CDR3 consists of 16 residues. The CDR3 protein is CASSSTGGWNTGELFF. The DNA of the CDR3 is TGTGCCAGCAGTTCGACAGGGGGCTGGAACACCGGGGAGCTGTTTTTT.

The chain uses TRBV9 and TRBJ1-6; 9 nucleotides line up with TRBD1. V was clipped by 4 bases and J by 7 bases; unmatched bases: 6. Per the germline V gene, CDR1 is SGDLS and CDR2 is YYNGEE. This CDR3 has 15 residues. The CDR3 region has the DNA TGTGCCAGCAGCTCTACAGGACAGGGGAATTCACCCCTCCACTTT. It codes for CASSSTGQGNSPLHF.

CDR3 sequence reads: CASSPGRGGGVYNEQFF. The CDR3 DNA is TGTGCCAGCAGCCCTGGGCGGGGCGGGGGGGTTTACAATGAGCAGTTCTTC. This sequence joins TRBV5-5 and TRBJ2-1; 9 nucleotides agree with TRBD2. J gave up 4 bases and V 4 bases, and 12 bases lay outside the gene matches. Germline V gives CDR1 SGHKS, CDR2 YYEKEE (reference sequence). This CDR3 is 17 amino acids long.

The gene calls are TRBV7-3 and TRBJ2-5, with a weak D call TRBD2 (5 bases). The CDR3 is 13 amino acids. With 5 bases removed from V and 4 bases from J, the gap between germline ends came to 11 bases. Germline lookup yields CDR1 SGHTA and CDR2 FQGTGA. CDR3 loop: CASSPWAGETQYF. The CDR3 DNA follows: TGTGCCAGCAGCCCCTGGGCGGGAGAGACCCAGTACTTC.

The chain is built from TRBV7-2 and TRBJ2-4, with TRBD1 as a possible D gene (6 bases). CDR3 length equals 18 residues. Germline lookup yields CDR1 SGHTA and CDR2 FQGNSA. Trimming took off 1 base at V and 5 bases at J, with 21 bases between the two ends. CDR3 sequence: CASSLGWGLPPSQNIQYF. CDR3 DNA: TGTGCCAGCAGCTTAGGGTGGGGGCTCCCACCCTCGCAAAACATTCAGTACTTC.

The chain links TRBV29-1 to TRBJ1-2, with D perhaps TRBD1 (6 bases). Trimming stripped 7 bases from V and 6 bases from J, with 9 bases between. The germline V gene has CDR1 SQVTM and CDR2 ANQGSEA. This CDR3 has 10 amino acids. CDR3 DNA: TGCAGCGCTAGGACAGATGGCTACACCTTC. Encoded protein: CSARTDGYTF.

The chain employs TRBV7-9 and TRBJ1-2; D is ambiguous. The germline gives CDR1 SEHNR, CDR2 FQNEAQ (reference sequence). This CDR3 comprises 14 residues. The V gene lost 3 bases and the J gene lost 4 bases, with 12 bases spanning the gap. The CDR3 sequence is CASSLVGPSYGYTF. Here the CDR3 DNA reads TGTGCCAGCAGCTTGGTAGGGCCCTCCTATGGCTACACCTTC.

In its sample, this clone was seen once. The chain carries TRBV30 and TRBJ2-1; 10 nucleotides align to TRBD1. The germline CDR1 and CDR2 sequences are GTSNPN and SVGIG (reference sequence). CDR3 size: 13 residues. V shed 5 bases, J shed 7 bases, and the junction held 5 bases outside the gene matches. CDR3 in amino acids: CAWGQGGINEQFF. The CDR3 nucleotides are TGTGCCTGGGGACAGGGGGGGATAAATGAGCAGTTCTTC.

This clone has just one count. CDR3 protein: CASNPSHSTWGNEQFF. The CDR3 DNA reads as TGTGCCAGTAACCCATCACACTCGACATGGGGCAATGAGCAGTTCTTC. The chain recombines TRBV19 with TRBJ2-1; D remains unclear. Germline V CDR1 and CDR2: LNHDA, SQIVND (reference sequence). The CDR3 length is 16 residues. Trimming left V 7 bases short and J 6 bases short, with 22 bases between.

The chain uses TRBV9 and TRBJ2-3, with a weak D call TRBD2 (5 bases). Germline V lookup: CDR1 SGDLS, CDR2 YYNGEE. CDR3 length equals 14 residues. Deletions cut 4 bases from V and 2 bases from J, with 11 bases between. The CDR3 protein is CASSTRLSTDTQYF. For the CDR3, the DNA is TGTGCCAGCAGCACCCGACTATCCACAGATACGCAGTATTTT. The variable domain in full, with the rest retrieved from reference TRBV9 and TRBJ2-3, is DSGVTQTPKHLITATGQRVTLRCSPRSGDLSVYWYQQSLDQGLQFLIQYYNGEERAKGNILERFSAQQFPDLHSELNLSSLELGDSALYFCASSTRLSTDTQYFGPGTRLTVL.

The chain combines TRBV6-1 with TRBJ1-1, with TRBD1 identical over 7 bases. J gave up 7 bases and V 0 bases, and 5 bases lay outside the gene matches. Germline CDR1 MNHNS, CDR2 SASEGT. The length of the CDR3 is 14 residues. This CDR3 is CASSEALRQGEAFF. CDR3 nucleotide sequence: TGTGCCAGCAGTGAAGCGCTTCGACAGGGTGAAGCTTTCTTT.

The chain uses TRBV19 and TRBJ1-2, with 8 bases matching TRBD1. The germline gives CDR1 LNHDA, CDR2 SQIVND (reference sequence). V was clipped by 5 bases and J by 14 bases; unmatched bases: 10. The CDR3 spans 12 residues. In DNA form, the CDR3 reads TGTGCCAGTAGTCAAAGACAGGGGCCCTGTACCTTC. Protein: CASSQRQGPCTF.

This clone was seen a single time. The gene calls are TRBV15 and TRBJ1-5, with 8 bases identical to TRBD1. CDR3 length equals 18 residues. J was trimmed by 9 bases and V by 1 base; bases with no gene match: 17. In germline, CDR1 is LNHNV, CDR2 YYDKDF (reference sequence). The CDR3 reads CATSRVRGTGLRGRPQHF. The CDR3 DNA sequence: TGTGCCACCAGCAGAGTTCGCGGGACAGGCCTTCGCGGGAGGCCCCAGCATTTT.

The chain is built from TRBV6-5 and TRBJ2-2; 10 nucleotides agree with TRBD1. Germline V gene lookup returns CDR1 MNHEY and CDR2 SVGAGI. After removal of 2 bases from V and 6 bases from J, the junction contained 6 bases not matched to a gene. This CDR3 has 16 residues. In DNA, the CDR3 is TGTGCCAGCAGTTACACGACAGGGGGCTTTCCCGGGGAGCTGTTTTTT. Its protein product is CASSYTTGGFPGELFF.

V gene TRBV9 combines with J gene TRBJ1-1, with 7 nucleotides matching TRBD1. CDR1 and CDR2 from the germline V gene are SGDLS and YYNGEE. The CDR3 contains 14 residues. J gave up 7 bases and V 0 bases, and 6 bases lay outside the gene matches. In nucleotides, the CDR3 is TGTGCCAGCAGCGTAGAAGGGGGCGGACGTGAAGCTTTCTTT. This sequence encodes CASSVEGGGREAFF.

The V gene is TRBV6-1, the J gene TRBJ2-3; 13 bases fit TRBD2. Germline V lookup: CDR1 MNHNS, CDR2 SASEGT. The ends lost 6 bases at V and 1 base at J; junction bases unmatched: 1. CDR3 length: 15 residues. CDR3 coding DNA: TGTGCCAGCAGCGGACTAGCGGGGGGCACAGATACGCAGTATTTT. Its protein is CASSGLAGGTDTQYF.

The chain has TRBV6-1 and TRBJ1-4, with D tentatively TRBD1 (6 bases). The CDR3 has 13 residues. The ends were cut back, 6 bases at V and 7 bases at J, with 12 bases in the middle. Germline CDR1 is MNHNS and CDR2 is SASEGT. The CDR3 bases are TGTGCCAGCAGCCTAGACAGGACTGAAAAACTGTTTTTT. Translated, it gives CASSLDRTEKLFF.

The rearrangement uses TRBV11-2 and TRBJ2-7, with D perhaps TRBD1 or TRBD2 (5 bases each). CDR3 size: 13 residues. With 6 bases removed from V and 5 bases from J, the gap between germline ends came to 14 bases. Germline assignment: CDR1 SGHAT and CDR2 FQNNGV. CDR3 residues: CASSFSRGNEQYV. The DNA for the CDR3 is TGTGCCAGCAGTTTTTCTCGGGGCAACGAGCAGTACGTC.